One T cell receptor beta chain is described in this entry. What it binds is not known. This sample was included in a study of human T cells and chemical hapten exposure. Documented time point: patch test 1, 2 weeks after DPC sensitization. Sample treatment: therapeutic diphenylcyclopropenone sensitization with weekly scalp DPC. Study-wide points: Patch test score was positively correlated with the counts of TCRs that had expanded at PT1.

The library tagged individual cDNA molecules with unique molecular identifiers. Each CDR3 protein gets one entry after TCRdb re-called the RACE reads with MiXCR. The repertoire holds about 360,000 distinct CDR3 sequences, with around 5% as singletons. Trimming left V 5 bases short and J 1 base short, with 11 bases between. CDR1 MNHEY and CDR2 SVGAGI come from the germline V gene. CDR3 length: 14 amino acids. The chain combines TRBV6-5 with TRBJ1-1, with D tentatively TRBD1 (5 bases). This receptor was identified in a woman in her 50s with alopecia areata. Some clones in this sample may be carry-over from other donors' samples. The starting material was whole blood, obtained in connection with sensitization to the hapten diphenylcyclopropenone (DPC). The CDR3: CASSAGSWNTEAFF. The CDR3 DNA reads as TGTGCCAGCAGTGCAGGGTCCTGGAACACTGAAGCTTTCTTT.